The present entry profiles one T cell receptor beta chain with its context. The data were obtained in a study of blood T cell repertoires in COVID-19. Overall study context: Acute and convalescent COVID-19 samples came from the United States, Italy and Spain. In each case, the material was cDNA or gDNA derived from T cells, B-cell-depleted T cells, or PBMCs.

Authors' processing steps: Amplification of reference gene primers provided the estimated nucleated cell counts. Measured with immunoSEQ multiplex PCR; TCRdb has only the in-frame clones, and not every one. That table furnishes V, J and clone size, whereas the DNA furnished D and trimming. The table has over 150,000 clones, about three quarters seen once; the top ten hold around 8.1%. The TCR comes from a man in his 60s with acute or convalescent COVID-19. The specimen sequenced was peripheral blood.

The CDR3 reads CASSLGGAEAFF. The CDR3 region has the DNA TGTGCCAGCAGTTTAGGGGGCGCTGAAGCTTTCTTT. The chain carries TRBV12-3 or TRBV12-4 and TRBJ1-1; TRBD1 might be the D (5 bases). The CDR3 runs to 12 residues. The ends were cut back, 1 base at V and 6 bases at J, with 6 bases in the middle.